The sequence of this T cell receptor (beta chain) was determined in a study of regulatory dendritic cells for organ transplantation. Germline trimming cut 2 bases from V and 6 bases from J; bases unmatched to any gene: 4. CDR1 and CDR2 (germline): MGHRA, YSYEKL. This CDR3 region has 14 residues. Clones were sequenced by immunoSEQ multiplex PCR, and TCRdb holds only the in-frame ones, with some missing. This table holds around 20,000 clones, about 70% found once. The source is a human donor in good health. V usage is TRBV4-1 and J usage is TRBJ1-2; 9 nucleotides align to TRBD1. The sequenced material came from memory CD4+ T cells from blood. Subset reported: CD45RO+ memory T cells. CDR3 nucleotides: TGCGCCAGCAGCCAAAGACAGGGGGTAAATGGCTACACCTTC. This translates into CASSQRQGVNGYTF.